These 18 T cell receptor beta chains were all obtained from the same sample, sequenced in a study of neurological immune-mediated disorders. MiXCR, applied by TCRdb to the 5' RACE reads, yields one record per CDR3 protein. The sample shows about 62,000 distinct CDR3 sequences, around 3.8% of them seen only once. Material: PBMCs. The receptor set was obtained from a woman in her forties or fifties with multiple sclerosis.

The V call is TRBV7-8, the J call TRBJ2-1; D might be TRBD2 (5 bases). This CDR3 is 16 amino acids long. Trimming took 5 bases from V and 2 from J, leaving 16 bases between them. Per the germline V gene, CDR1 is SGHVS and CDR2 is FQNEAQ. CDR3 nucleotides: TGTGCCAGCAGCCCTCCGACTACCAAGACCTACAATGAGCAGTTCTTC. This encodes CASSPPTTKTYNEQFF. The complete variable domain, with remaining parts taken from reference TRBV7-8 and TRBJ2-1, reads GAGVSQSPRYKVAKRGQDVALRCDPISGHVSLFWYQQALGQGPEFLTYFQNEAQLDKSGLPSDRFFAERPEGSVSTLKIQRTQQEDSAVYLCASSPPTTKTYNEQFFGPGTRLTVL.

In this sample, this clonotype turned up many times. The chain joins TRBV7-3 to TRBJ2-2; 11 nucleotides agree with TRBD2. The CDR3 loop spans 17 amino acids. V lost 2 bases, J lost 0 bases, and 2 bases stayed unmatched. In germline, CDR1 is SGHTA, CDR2 FQGTGA. CDR3 amino acids: CASSLLAGGANTGELFF. In DNA form, the CDR3 reads TGTGCCAGCAGCTTACTAGCGGGAGGCGCGAACACCGGGGAGCTGTTTTTT.

Remarks on this clonotype: The CDR3 ends on some other residue instead of the conserved phenylalanine or tryptophan, so this is likely a read error. The rearrangement links TRBV18 to TRBJ1-4; 7 bases map to TRBD1. Trimming took 6 bases from V and 8 from J; bases not matched to a gene: 6. The CDR3 length is 13 residues. The V gene's germline CDR1 is KGHSH and CDR2 LQKENI. The CDR3 nucleotides read TGTGCCAGCTCGCGGGACAGCAGGGAAAAACTGTTTAAT. Its translation is CASSRDSREKLFN.

This clonotype was seen repeatedly, ten times or more. The V and J genes are TRBV2 and TRBJ2-2, with D tentatively TRBD2 (6 bases). Germline CDR1 reads SNHLY; CDR2 reads FYNNEI. V gave up 6 bases and J gave up 7 bases, with 12 bases separating them. The length of the CDR3 is 13 residues. CDR3 DNA: TGTGCCAGCAGCGACGGGCGGGACGGGGAGCTGTTTTTT. Translated: CASSDGRDGELFF.

This clonotype came up a few times. Being one base from a much bigger clone, this may be a read error. The chain couples TRBV20-1 to TRBJ1-2; no definite D call. V lost 3 bases, J lost 7 bases, and 15 bases lay in between. Germline CDR1 DFQATT, CDR2 SNEGSKA (reference sequence). This CDR3 region has 13 residues. CDR3 bases: TGCAGTGCTAGCCTCTCAATTGGAAGTGGCTACACCTTC. It translates to CSASLSIGSGYTF.

Many counts were recorded for this clonotype. This chain links TRBV7-2 with TRBJ2-5; D unclear. The CDR3 has 15 amino acids. Germline V gene lookup returns CDR1 SGHTA and CDR2 FQGNSA. V lost 6 bases to trimming and J lost 1 base, with 15 bases between them. CDR3 sequence (DNA): TGTGCCAGCAGTTCCTACGCAGGCCTCCAAGAGACCCAGTACTTC. This codes for CASSSYAGLQETQYF.

This clonotype was recorded many times. The chain employs TRBV12-3 or TRBV12-4 and TRBJ2-5, with D hard to call. The V end was cut by 5 bases, the J end by 5 bases, with 12 bases between. CDR3 length equals 13 residues. DNA for the CDR3: TGTGCCAGCAGTATCCGTCACATGGAGACCCAGTACTTC. It codes for CASSIRHMETQYF.

Ten or more counts support this clonotype. V is TRBV12-3 or TRBV12-4 and J is TRBJ1-2; TRBD1 aligns across 9 bases. With 3 bases clipped from V and 8 bases from J, the junction kept 7 bases outside the gene matches. This CDR3 region has 14 residues. The CDR3 bases are TGTGCCAGCAGTTTGGACAGGGGAGTAGGCGGCTACACCTTC. Protein sequence: CASSLDRGVGGYTF.

This clonotype was seen ten or more times. The rearrangement links TRBV7-9 to TRBJ2-7; D possibly corresponds to TRBD1 (6 bases). With 5 bases removed from V and 1 base from J, the gap between germline ends came to 9 bases. Germline V gene data show CDR1 as SEHNR and CDR2 as FQNEAQ (reference sequence). The CDR3 is made up of 13 amino acids. The CDR3 protein is CASSPDRSYEQYF. CDR3 nucleotides: TGTGCCAGCAGCCCGGACAGATCCTACGAGCAGTACTTC.

This clonotype was detected only a few times. The rearrangement joins TRBV27 to TRBJ2-7, with a weak D call TRBD2 (5 bases). The V and J ends lost 8 bases and 0 bases respectively, with 20 bases between them. Germline V gene data show CDR1 as MNHEY and CDR2 as SMNVEV (reference sequence). This CDR3 spans 16 amino acids. The CDR3 reads CASSKLGALSSYEQYF. The CDR3, as DNA: TGTGCCAGCTCGAAGTTGGGAGCGCTGAGCTCCTACGAGCAGTACTTC.

This chain's CDR3 is CASRPKKERSYTF. The DNA for the CDR3 is TGTGCCAGCAGACCTAAAAAGGAGCGGAGCTACACCTTC. J is TRBJ1-2 and V is TRBV3-1; D is ambiguous. CDR1 LGHDT and CDR2 YNNKEL come from the germline V gene (reference sequence). Trimming cost V 6 bases and J 9 bases, with 17 bases left between them. The CDR3 has 13 residues.

By sample share, this clonotype is medium-sized (0.01 to 0.1%). This clone may be a read error of a much larger clone one base away. The chain uses TRBV20-1 and TRBJ1-1; D may be TRBD1 (5 bases). Looked up from germline, CDR1 is DFQATT and CDR2 is SNEGSKA (reference sequence). V lost 6 bases and J 6 bases, leaving 14 bases between the germline ends. The CDR3 is 12 amino acids. The CDR3 DNA reads as TGCAGTGCCCAAAAAGGGGCCGCTGAAGCTTTCTTT. Amino acid sequence: CSAQKGAAEAFF.

In this sample, this clonotype turned up many times. J is TRBJ1-1 and V is TRBV14; 10 nucleotides line up with TRBD1. V lost 6 bases, J lost 4 bases, and 8 bases stayed unmatched. The germline gives CDR1 SGHDN, CDR2 FVKESK. The length of the CDR3 is 15 residues. Here the CDR3 DNA reads TGTGCCAGCAGTCGACAGGGGGCTCTGAGCACTGAAGCTTTCTTT. This codes for CASSRQGALSTEAFF.

This chain joins TRBV6-6 and TRBJ2-3; 7 bases line up with TRBD2. The germline gives CDR1 MNHNY, CDR2 SVGAGI (reference sequence). This CDR3 spans 17 amino acids. V shed 5 bases and J 3 bases; nucleotides not matched to a gene: 14. CDR3: CASSPLRGVRKTDTQYF. Written as DNA, the CDR3 is TGTGCCAGCAGTCCCCTCCGGGGGGTTCGGAAAACAGATACGCAGTATTTT.

This clonotype has a count of ten or more. The rearrangement uses TRBV7-9 and TRBJ2-3; 7 bases are shared with TRBD2. Germline V gene sequence: CDR1 SEHNR, CDR2 FQNEAQ (reference sequence). The CDR3 has 15 amino acids. Unmatched junction bases numbered 8, after V lost 3 bases and J lost 5 bases. The CDR3 DNA is TGTGCCAGCAGCTTGGAGGGAGGGCCTGTAGATACGCAGTATTTT. It encodes CASSLEGGPVDTQYF.

This clonotype was recorded many times. At one boundary the junction diverges from the germline segment, which might be a read error. V and J are TRBV20-1 and TRBJ1-6, with 7 bases lining up with TRBD1. Germline V gene lookup returns CDR1 DFQATT and CDR2 SNEGSKA (reference sequence). The CDR3 spans 14 residues. The CDR3 protein is CSARDRGYNSPLNF. The DNA of the CDR3 is TGCAGTGCTAGAGACAGGGGGTATAATTCACCCCTCAACTTT.

This clonotype was counted at least ten times. This chain joins TRBV7-2 and TRBJ1-1; 7 positions match TRBD1. Germline V gene lookup returns CDR1 SGHTA and CDR2 FQGNSA. CDR3 length: 14 amino acids. Trimming removed 7 bases from V and 1 base from J; junction bases left unmatched: 6. This CDR3 is CASIRNRGNTEAFF. The CDR3 DNA follows: TGTGCCAGCATTCGAAACAGGGGGAACACTGAAGCTTTCTTT.

This clonotype was observed at least ten times. The chain uses TRBV9 and TRBJ2-7; 8 nucleotides align to TRBD2. The J segment lost 3 bases and the V segment lost 4 bases, leaving 9 bases of the junction unmatched. The CDR3 contains 15 residues. Per germline, CDR1 SGDLS and CDR2 YYNGEE. The CDR3 DNA follows: TGTGCCAGCAGCCTATCAGCGGGAGTAGACTACGAGCAGTACTTC. This encodes CASSLSAGVDYEQYF.